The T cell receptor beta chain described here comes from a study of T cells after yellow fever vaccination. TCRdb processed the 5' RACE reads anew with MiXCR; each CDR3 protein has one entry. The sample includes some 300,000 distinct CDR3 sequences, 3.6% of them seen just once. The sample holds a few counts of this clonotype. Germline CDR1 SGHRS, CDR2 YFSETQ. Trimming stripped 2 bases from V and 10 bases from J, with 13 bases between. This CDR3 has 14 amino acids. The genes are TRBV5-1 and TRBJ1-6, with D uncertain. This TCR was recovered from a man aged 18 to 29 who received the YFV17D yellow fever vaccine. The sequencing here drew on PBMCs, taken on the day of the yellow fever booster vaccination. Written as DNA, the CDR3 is TGCGCCAGCAGCTTCACCGGGGAGGGCTCACCCCTCCACTTT. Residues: CASSFTGEGSPLHF. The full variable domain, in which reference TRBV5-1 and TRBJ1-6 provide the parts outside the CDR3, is KAGVTQTPRYLIKTRGQQVTLSCSPISGHRSVSWYQQTPGQGLQFLFEYFSETQRNKGNFPGRFSGRQFSNSRSEMNVSTLELGDSALYLCASSFTGEGSPLHFGNGTRLTVT.